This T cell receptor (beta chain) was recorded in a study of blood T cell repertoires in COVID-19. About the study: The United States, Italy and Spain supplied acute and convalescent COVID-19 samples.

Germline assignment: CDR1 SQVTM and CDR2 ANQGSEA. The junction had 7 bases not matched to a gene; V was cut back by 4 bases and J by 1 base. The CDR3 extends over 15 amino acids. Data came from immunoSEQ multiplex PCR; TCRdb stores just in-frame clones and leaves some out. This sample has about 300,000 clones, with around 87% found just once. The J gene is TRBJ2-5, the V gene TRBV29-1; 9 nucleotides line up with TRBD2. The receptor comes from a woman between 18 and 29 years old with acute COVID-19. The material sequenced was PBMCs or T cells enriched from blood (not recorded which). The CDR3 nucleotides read TGCAGCGTTGTTGCTGCGGGAGGGGCCCAAGAGACCCAGTACTTC. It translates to CSVVAAGGAQETQYF.